This TCR beta chain was found in a study of shared clonotypes between healthy human individuals. Naive CD8 cells lacked CD45RO and underwent positive selection for CCR7, leaving out terminally differentiated effector memory CD45RA+ cells. The CDR3 totals 13 residues. Germline V gives CDR1 GTSNPN, CDR2 SVGIG (reference sequence). Between the trimmed V and J ends, which lost 6 bases and 10 bases, there was a span of 20 bases. Sequenced by immunoSEQ multiplex PCR; TCRdb stores in-frame clones only, minus some. The data contain 1.5 million to 2.5 million clones, approximately 95% of them singletons. The receptor's source is a man between 18 and 29 years old in good health. The chain employs TRBV30 and TRBJ2-3; D is possibly TRBD1 or TRBD2 (5 bases each). Sample: naive CD8+ T cells sorted from blood. DNA for the CDR3: TGTGCCTGCCATGCACCCGGGGCCCTGGCGCAGTATTTT. It specifies CACHAPGALAQYF.